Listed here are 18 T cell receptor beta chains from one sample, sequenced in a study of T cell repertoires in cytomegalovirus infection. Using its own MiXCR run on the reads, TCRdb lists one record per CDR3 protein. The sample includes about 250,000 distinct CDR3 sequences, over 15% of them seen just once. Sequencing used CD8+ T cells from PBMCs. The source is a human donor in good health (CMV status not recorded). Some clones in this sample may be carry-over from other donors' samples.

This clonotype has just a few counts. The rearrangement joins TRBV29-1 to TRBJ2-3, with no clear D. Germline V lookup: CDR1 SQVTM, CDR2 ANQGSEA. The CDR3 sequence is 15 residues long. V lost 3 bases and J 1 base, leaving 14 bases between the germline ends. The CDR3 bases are TGCAGCGTTGATTGGGATCCCCTAGGCACAGATACGCAGTATTTT. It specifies CSVDWDPLGTDTQYF.

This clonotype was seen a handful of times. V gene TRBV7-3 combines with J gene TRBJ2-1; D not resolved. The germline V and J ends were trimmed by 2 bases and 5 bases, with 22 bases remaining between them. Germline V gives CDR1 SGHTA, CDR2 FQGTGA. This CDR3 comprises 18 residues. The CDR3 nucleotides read TGTGCCAGCAGCTTATCTTCCTTAGGGTTGCGCCTAGACAATGAGCAGTTCTTC. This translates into CASSLSSLGLRLDNEQFF. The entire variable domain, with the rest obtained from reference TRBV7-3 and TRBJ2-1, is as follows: GAGVSQTPSNKVTEKGKYVELRCDPISGHTALYWYRQSLGQGPEFLIYFQGTGAADDSGLPNDRFFAVRPEGSVSTLKIQRTERGDSAVYLCASSLSSLGLRLDNEQFFGPGTRLTVL.

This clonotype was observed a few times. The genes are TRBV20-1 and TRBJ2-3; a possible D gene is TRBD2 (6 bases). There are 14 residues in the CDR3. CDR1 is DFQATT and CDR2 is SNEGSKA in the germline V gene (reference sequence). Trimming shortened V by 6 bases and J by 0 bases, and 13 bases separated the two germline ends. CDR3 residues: CSATGLASTDTQYF. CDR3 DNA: TGCAGTGCCACGGGACTCGCTAGCACAGATACGCAGTATTTT.

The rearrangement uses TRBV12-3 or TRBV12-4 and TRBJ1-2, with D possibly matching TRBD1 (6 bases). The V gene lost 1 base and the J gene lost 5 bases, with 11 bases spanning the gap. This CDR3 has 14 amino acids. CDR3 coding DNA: TGTGCCAGCAGTTTAGGGCGACAGGCGTATGGCTACACCTTC. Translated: CASSLGRQAYGYTF.

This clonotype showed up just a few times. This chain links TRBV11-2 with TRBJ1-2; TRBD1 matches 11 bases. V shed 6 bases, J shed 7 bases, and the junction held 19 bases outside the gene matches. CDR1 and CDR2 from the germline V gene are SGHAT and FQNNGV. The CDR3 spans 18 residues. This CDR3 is CASRLKVDRGRLGSGYTF. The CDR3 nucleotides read TGTGCCAGCAGATTAAAAGTGGACAGGGGGCGCTTGGGGAGTGGCTACACCTTC.

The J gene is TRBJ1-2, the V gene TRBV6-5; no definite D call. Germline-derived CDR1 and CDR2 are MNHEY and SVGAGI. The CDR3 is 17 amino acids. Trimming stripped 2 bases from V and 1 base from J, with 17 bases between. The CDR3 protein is CASSYSASRISNYGYTF. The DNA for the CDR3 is TGTGCCAGCAGTTACAGTGCATCTAGGATAAGTAACTATGGCTACACCTTC.

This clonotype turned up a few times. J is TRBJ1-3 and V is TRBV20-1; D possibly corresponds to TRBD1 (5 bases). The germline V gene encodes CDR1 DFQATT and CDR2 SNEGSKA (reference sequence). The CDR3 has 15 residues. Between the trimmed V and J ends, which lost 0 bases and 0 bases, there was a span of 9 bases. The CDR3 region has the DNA TGCAGTGCTAGAGATCGAGACAGCTCTGGAAACACCATATATTTT. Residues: CSARDRDSSGNTIYF.

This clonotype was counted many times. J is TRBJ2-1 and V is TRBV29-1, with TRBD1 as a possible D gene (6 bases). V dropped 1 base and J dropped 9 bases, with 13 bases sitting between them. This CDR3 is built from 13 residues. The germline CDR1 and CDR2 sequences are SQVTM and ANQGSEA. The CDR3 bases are TGCAGCGTTGAAGGGGGACATGAGGGTGAGCAGTTCTTC. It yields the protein CSVEGGHEGEQFF.

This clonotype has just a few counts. In DNA form, the CDR3 reads TGCGCCAGCAGCTTCCGGGACCCTACCGCAGAGACCCAGTACTTC. It specifies CASSFRDPTAETQYF. The chain employs TRBV5-1 and TRBJ2-5; D tentatively reads TRBD1 or TRBD2 (5 bases each). The germline CDR1 and CDR2 sequences are SGHRS and YFSETQ. Trimming removed 2 bases from V and 4 bases from J, with 15 bases in between. The CDR3 loop spans 15 amino acids.

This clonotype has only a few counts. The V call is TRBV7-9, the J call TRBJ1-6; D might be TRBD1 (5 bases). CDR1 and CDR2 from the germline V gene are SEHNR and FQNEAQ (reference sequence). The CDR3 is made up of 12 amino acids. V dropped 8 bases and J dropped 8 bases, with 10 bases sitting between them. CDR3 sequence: CASAATDSPLHF. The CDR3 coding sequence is TGTGCCAGCGCCGCGACAGATTCACCCCTCCACTTT.

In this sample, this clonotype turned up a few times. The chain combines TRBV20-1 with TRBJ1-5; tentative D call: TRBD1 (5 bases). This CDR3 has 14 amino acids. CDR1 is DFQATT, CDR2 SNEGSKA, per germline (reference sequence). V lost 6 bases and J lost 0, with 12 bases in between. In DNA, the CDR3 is TGCAGTGCGGAGTGGGACCATAGCAATCAGCCCCAGCATTTT. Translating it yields CSAEWDHSNQPQHF.

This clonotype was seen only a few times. The CDR3 reads CSARDLGGGRTDTQYF. In nucleotides, the CDR3 is TGCAGTGCTAGAGATCTCGGCGGGGGGCGCACAGATACGCAGTATTTT. This sequence joins TRBV20-1 and TRBJ2-3; 8 bases line up with TRBD2. The germline gives CDR1 DFQATT, CDR2 SNEGSKA (reference sequence). V was pared by 0 bases and J by 1 base, with 6 bases of the junction left unmatched. The CDR3 length is 16 residues.

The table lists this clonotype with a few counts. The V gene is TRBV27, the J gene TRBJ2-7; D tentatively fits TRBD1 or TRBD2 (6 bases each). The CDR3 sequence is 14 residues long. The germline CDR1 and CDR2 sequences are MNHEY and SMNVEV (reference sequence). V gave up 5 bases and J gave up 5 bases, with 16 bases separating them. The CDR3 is CASSDLEGVDEQYF. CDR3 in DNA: TGTGCCAGCAGTGATCTGGAGGGGGTGGACGAGCAGTACTTC.

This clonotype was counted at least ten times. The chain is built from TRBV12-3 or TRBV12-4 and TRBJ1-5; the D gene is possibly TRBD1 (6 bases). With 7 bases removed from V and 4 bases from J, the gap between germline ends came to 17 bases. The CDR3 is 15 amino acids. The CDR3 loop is CASKIGGGGNQPQHF. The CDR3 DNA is TGTGCCAGCAAAATAGGGGGTGGAGGAAATCAGCCCCAGCATTTT.

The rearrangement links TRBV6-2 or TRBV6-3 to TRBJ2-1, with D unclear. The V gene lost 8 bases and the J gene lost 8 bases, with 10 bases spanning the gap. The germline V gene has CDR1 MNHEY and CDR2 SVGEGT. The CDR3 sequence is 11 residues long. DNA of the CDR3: TGTGCCAGCTACCACAGCCATGAGCAGTTCTTC. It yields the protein CASYHSHEQFF.

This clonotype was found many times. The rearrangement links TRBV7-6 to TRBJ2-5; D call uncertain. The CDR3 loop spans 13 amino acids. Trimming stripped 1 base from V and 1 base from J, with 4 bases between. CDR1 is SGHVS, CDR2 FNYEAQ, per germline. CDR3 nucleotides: TGTGCCAGCAGCTTAGTCCTCCAAGAGACCCAGTACTTC. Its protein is CASSLVLQETQYF.

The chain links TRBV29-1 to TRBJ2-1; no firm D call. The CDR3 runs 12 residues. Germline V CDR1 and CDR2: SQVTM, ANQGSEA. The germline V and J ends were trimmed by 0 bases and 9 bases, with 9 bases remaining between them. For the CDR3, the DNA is TGCAGCGTTGAAGATCGACGGACTGAGCAGTTCTTC. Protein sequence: CSVEDRRTEQFF.

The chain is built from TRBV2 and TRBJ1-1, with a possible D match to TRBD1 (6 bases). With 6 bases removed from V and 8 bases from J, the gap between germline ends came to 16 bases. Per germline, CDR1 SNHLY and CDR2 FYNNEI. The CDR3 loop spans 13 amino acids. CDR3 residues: CASSQGGHLEAFF. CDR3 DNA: TGTGCCAGCAGCCAAGGGGGGCACCTCGAAGCTTTCTTT.